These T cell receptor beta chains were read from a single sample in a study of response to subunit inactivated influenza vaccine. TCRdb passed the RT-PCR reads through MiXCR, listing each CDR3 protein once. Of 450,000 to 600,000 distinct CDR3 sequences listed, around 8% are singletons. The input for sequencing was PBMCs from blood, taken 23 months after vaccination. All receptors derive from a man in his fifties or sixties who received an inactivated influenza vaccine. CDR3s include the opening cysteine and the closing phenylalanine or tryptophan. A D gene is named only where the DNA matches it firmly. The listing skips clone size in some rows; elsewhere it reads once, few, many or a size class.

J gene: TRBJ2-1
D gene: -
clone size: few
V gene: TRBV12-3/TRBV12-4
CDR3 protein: CASSTPTSPNEQFF
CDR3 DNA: TGTGCCAGCAGTACACCGACTAGTCCCAATGAGCAGTTCTTC

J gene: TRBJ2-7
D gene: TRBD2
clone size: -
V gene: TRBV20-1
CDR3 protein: CSARGVAGTYEQYF
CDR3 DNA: TGCAGTGCTAGAGGGGTAGCGGGGACCTACGAGCAGTACTTC

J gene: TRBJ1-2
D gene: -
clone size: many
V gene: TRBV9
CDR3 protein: CASSVESTNYGYTF
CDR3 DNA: TGTGCCAGCAGCGTAGAGTCCACTAACTATGGCTACACCTTC

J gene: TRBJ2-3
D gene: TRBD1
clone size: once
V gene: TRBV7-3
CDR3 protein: CASSSDRGDRDTQYF
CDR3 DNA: TGTGCCAGCAGCTCGGACAGGGGGGACCGGGATACGCAGTATTTT

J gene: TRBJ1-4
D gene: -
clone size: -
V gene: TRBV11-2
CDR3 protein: CASSLDGFAGAREKLFF
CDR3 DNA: TGTGCCAGCAGCTTAGATGGATTTGCGGGGGCGAGGGAAAAACTGTTTTTT

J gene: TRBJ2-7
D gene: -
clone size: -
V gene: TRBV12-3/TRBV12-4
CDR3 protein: CASTHDGGPYEQYF
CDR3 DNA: TGTGCCAGCACCCACGATGGGGGGCCCTACGAGCAGTACTTC

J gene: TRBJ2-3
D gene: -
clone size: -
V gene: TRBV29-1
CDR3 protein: CSVEDGRQVWITDTQYF
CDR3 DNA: TGCAGCGTTGAAGATGGAAGACAGGTCTGGATTACAGATACGCAGTATTTT

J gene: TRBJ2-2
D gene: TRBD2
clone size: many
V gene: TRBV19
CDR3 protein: CASSPGTSGQGGELFF
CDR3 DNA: TGTGCCAGTAGTCCTGGGACTAGCGGTCAGGGCGGGGAGCTGTTTTTT

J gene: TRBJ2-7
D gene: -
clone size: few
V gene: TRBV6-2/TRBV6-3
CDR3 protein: CASSSPRVSGFEQYF
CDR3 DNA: TGTGCCAGCAGTTCCCCAAGGGTTTCGGGCTTCGAGCAGTACTTC

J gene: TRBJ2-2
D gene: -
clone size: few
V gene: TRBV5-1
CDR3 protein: CASSNVGITGELFF
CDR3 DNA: TGCGCCAGCAGCAACGTGGGAATTACCGGGGAGCTGTTTTTT

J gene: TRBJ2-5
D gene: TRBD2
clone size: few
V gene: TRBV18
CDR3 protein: CASSPGLALQETQYF
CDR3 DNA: TGTGCCAGCTCACCGGGACTAGCCCTCCAAGAGACCCAGTACTTC

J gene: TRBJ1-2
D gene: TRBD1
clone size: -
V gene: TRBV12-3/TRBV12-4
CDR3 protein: CASSLRVGDRTSYGYTF
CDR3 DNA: TGTGCCAGCAGTTTAAGGGTGGGGGACAGGACCTCCTATGGCTACACCTTC

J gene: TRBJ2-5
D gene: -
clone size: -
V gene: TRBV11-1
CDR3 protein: CASSRGTPQETQYF
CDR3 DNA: TGTGCCAGCAGCCGCGGGACACCCCAAGAGACCCAGTACTTC

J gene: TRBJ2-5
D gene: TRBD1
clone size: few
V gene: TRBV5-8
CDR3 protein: CASSFGTGGEGTQYF
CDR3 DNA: TGTGCCAGCAGCTTTGGGACAGGGGGCGAGGGGACCCAGTACTTC

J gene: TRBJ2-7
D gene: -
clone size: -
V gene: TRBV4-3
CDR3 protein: CASSQDSYAYEQYF
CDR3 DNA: TGCGCCAGCAGCCAAGACAGTTACGCCTACGAGCAGTACTTC

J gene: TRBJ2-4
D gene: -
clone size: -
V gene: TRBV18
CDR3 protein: CASSPTGTAKNIQYF
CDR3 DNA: TGTGCCAGCTCACCAACCGGGACAGCCAAAAACATTCAGTACTTC

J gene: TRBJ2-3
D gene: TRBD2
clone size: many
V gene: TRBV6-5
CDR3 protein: CASSYGGRGDTQYF
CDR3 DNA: TGTGCCAGCAGTTACGGCGGGAGGGGGGATACGCAGTATTTT

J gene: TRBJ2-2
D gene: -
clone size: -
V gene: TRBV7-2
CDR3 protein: CASSLNQAVNTGELFF
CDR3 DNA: TGTGCCAGCAGCTTAAACCAGGCGGTGAACACCGGGGAGCTGTTTTTT

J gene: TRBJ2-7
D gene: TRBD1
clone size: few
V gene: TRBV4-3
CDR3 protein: CASSRDRYYEQYF
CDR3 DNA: TGCGCCAGCAGTCGGGACAGATACTACGAGCAGTACTTC

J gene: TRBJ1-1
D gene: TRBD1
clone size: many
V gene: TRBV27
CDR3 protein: CASWTGLRGTEAFF
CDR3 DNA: TGTGCCAGCTGGACAGGCCTGAGAGGGACTGAAGCTTTCTTT

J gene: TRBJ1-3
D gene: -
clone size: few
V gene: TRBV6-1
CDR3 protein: CASREIAAGNTIYF
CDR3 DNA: TGTGCCAGCAGGGAAATCGCTGCCGGAAACACCATATATTTT

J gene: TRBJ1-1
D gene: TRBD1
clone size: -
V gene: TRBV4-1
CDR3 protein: CASSQGQTGGLNTEAFF
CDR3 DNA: TGCGCCAGCAGCCAAGGTCAGACAGGGGGTTTGAACACTGAAGCTTTCTTT

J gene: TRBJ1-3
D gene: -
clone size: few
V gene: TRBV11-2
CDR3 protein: CASSLEAPSSGNTIYF
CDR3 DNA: TGTGCCAGCAGCTTAGAAGCCCCTAGCTCTGGAAACACCATATATTTT

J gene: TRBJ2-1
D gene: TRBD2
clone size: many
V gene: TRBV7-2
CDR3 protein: CASSLAGGGYYNEQFF
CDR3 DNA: TGTGCCAGCAGCTTAGCTGGCGGGGGTTACTACAATGAGCAGTTCTTC

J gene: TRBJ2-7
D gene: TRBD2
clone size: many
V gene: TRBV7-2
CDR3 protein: CASSLRPSSGGLEQYF
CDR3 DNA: TGTGCCAGCAGCTTAAGGCCCTCTAGCGGGGGTCTCGAGCAGTACTTC

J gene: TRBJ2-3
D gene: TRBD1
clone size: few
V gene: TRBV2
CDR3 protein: CASKGTATDTQYF
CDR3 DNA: TGTGCCAGCAAAGGGACAGCTACAGATACGCAGTATTTT

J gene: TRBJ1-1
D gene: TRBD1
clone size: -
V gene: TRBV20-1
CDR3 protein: CSARAPQGMGEAFF
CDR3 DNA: TGCAGTGCTAGAGCACCACAGGGGATGGGTGAAGCTTTCTTT

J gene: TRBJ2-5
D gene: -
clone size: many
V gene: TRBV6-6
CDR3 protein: CASSNQARTQYF
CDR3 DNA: TGTGCCAGCAGCAACCAAGCTAGGACCCAGTACTTC

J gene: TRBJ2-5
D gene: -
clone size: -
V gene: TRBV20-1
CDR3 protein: CSASDEGFQETQYF
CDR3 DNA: TGCAGTGCTAGTGACGAGGGCTTCCAAGAGACCCAGTACTTC

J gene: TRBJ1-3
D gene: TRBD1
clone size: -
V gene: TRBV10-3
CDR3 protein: CAIRRQGGGNTIYF
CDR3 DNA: TGTGCCATCAGGAGACAGGGCGGTGGAAACACCATATATTTT

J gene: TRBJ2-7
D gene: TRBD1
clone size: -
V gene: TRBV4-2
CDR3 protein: CASSQGQGAVGEQYF
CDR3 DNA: TGTGCCAGCAGCCAGGGACAGGGGGCGGTCGGCGAGCAGTACTTC

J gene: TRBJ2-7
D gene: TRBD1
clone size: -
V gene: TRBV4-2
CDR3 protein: CASSQEKGQSYEQYF
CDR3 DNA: TGTGCCAGCAGCCAAGAGAAGGGACAGTCCTACGAGCAGTACTTC

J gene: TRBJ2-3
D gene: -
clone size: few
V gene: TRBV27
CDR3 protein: CASSPTGRSDSTDTQYF
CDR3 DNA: TGTGCCAGCTCTCCCACGGGGCGTTCCGATAGCACAGATACGCAGTATTTT

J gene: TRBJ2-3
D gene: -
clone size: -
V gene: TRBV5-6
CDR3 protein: CASSPGVGCTDTQYF
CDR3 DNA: TGTGCCAGCAGCCCCGGGGTCGGGTGCACAGATACGCAGTATTTT

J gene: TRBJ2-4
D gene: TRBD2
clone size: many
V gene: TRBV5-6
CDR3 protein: CASSLAGFLAGGPIAKNIQYF
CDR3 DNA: TGTGCCAGCAGCTTGGCCGGGTTCCTAGCGGGAGGCCCAATAGCCAAAAACATTCAGTACTTC

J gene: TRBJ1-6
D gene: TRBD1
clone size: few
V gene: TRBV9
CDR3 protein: CASSEGAVDSPLHF
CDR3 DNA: TGTGCCAGCAGCGAGGGGGCCGTGGATTCACCCCTCCACTTT

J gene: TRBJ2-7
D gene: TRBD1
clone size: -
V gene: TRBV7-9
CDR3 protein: CASSPPRDRVHEQYF
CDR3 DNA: TGTGCCAGCAGCCCTCCCCGGGACAGGGTCCACGAGCAGTACTTC